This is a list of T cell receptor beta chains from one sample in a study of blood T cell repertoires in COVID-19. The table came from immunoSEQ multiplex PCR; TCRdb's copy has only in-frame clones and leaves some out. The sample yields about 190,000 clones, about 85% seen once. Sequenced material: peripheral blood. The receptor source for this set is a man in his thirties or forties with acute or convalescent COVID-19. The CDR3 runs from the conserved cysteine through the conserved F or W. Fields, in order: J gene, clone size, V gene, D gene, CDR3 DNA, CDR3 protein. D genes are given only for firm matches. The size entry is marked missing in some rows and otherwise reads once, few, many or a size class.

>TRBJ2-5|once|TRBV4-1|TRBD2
TGCGCCAGCAGCCATCGTCTAGCGGGAATACTAGAGACCCAGTACTTC
CASSHRLAGILETQYF
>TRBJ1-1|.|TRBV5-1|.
TGCGCCAGCAGCTTGGACGGGAGCTCAGTATCCACTGAAGCTTTCTTT
CASSLDGSSVSTEAFF
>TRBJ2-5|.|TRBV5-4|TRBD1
TGTGCCAGCAGCCTAAAGGACAGGGAAGAGACCCAGTACTTC
CASSLKDREETQYF
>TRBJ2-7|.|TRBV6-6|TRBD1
TGTGCCAGCAGTCCCTCGACAGGGGGCTCCTACGAGCAGTACTTC
CASSPSTGGSYEQYF
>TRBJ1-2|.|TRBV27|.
TGTGCCAGCAGCTCCCCACAGGACGGAATCTATGGCTACACCTTC
CASSSPQDGIYGYTF
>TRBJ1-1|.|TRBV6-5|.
TGTGTGATCAGAGCGAGAATGAACACTGAAGCTTTCTTT
CVIRARMNTEAFF
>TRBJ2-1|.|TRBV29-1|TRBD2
TGCAGCGTTGTCCCGCTAGCGGCTAGCTCCTACAATGAGCAGTTCTTC
CSVVPLAASSYNEQFF
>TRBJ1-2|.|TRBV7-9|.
TGTGCCAGCACCCTGACTGGCTCCACCTTTTCATATGGCTACACCTTC
CASTLTGSTFSYGYTF
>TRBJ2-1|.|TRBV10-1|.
TGCGCCAGCAGGAGGCAAGACCCCCACAATGAGCAGTTCTTC
CASRRQDPHNEQFF
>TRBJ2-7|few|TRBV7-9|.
TGTGCCAGCAGCTTGGCTGGGGCCAGCACCTACGAGCAGTACTTC
CASSLAGASTYEQYF
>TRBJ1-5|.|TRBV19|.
TGTGCCAGTAGTATGGGGCGGCCTGATAGCAATCAGCCCCAGCATTTT
CASSMGRPDSNQPQHF
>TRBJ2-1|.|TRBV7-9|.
TGTGCCAGCAGAACGATTAGCGTCCATGAGCAGTTCTTC
CASRTISVHEQFF
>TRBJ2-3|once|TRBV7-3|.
TGTGCCAGCAGCTTAAATGGCAGGCATACGCAGTATTTT
CASSLNGRHTQYF
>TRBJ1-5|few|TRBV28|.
TGTGCCAGCAGAACGGACTTGTATCAGCCCCAGCATTTT
CASRTDLYQPQHF
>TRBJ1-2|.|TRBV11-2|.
TGTGCCAGCAGCTCCGATCTTATCCGACTCGGTGGCTACACCTTC
CASSSDLIRLGGYTF
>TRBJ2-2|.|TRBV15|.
TGTGCCACCAGCAGAGCCACCCCTCTAGGAGGGTCGACCGGGGAGCTGTTTTTT
CATSRATPLGGSTGELFF
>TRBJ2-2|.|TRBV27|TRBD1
TGTGCCAGCAGTTCTGTGGACAGGGGAACCGGGGAGCTGTTTTTT
CASSSVDRGTGELFF
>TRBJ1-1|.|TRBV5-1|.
TGCGCCAGCAGACCTGGGGGGTACCACACTGAAGCTTTCTTT
CASRPGGYHTEAFF
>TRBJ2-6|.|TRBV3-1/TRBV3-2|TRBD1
TGTGCCAGCAGCCCCTGGCAGGGGGCGCGAGCTGGGGCCAACGTCCTGACTTTC
CASSPWQGARAGANVLTF
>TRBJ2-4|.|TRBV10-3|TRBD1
TGTGCCATCAGTGGACAGGGTCTAGCCAAAAACATTCAGTACTTC
CAISGQGLAKNIQYF
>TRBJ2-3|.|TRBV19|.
TGTGCCAGTAGTGCCCGGGGAGGAGCTTTTGGCACAGATACGCAGTATTTT
CASSARGGAFGTDTQYF
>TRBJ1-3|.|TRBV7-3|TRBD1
TGTGCCAGCAGCGAAGTGACAGGGAGCACCATATATTTT
CASSEVTGSTIYF
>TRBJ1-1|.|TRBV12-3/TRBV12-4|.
TGTGCCAGCAGTTTCGAGGAGAACACTGAAGCTTTCTTT
CASSFEENTEAFF
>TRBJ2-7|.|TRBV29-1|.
TGCAGCGTTGTTCGGTTAAGCTCCTACGAGCAGTACTTC
CSVVRLSSYEQYF
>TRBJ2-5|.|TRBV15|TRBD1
TGTGCCACCAGCAGACTAGGGGACAGCCAAGAGACCCAGTACTTC
CATSRLGDSQETQYF
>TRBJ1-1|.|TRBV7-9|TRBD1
TGTGCCAGCAGCCCCGGGACAGCGAGACCGAACACTGAAGCTTTCTTT
CASSPGTARPNTEAFF
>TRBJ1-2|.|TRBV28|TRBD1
TGTGCCAGCAAATTCGAGGACAGGGATAACTATGGCTACACCTTC
CASKFEDRDNYGYTF
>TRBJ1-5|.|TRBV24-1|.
TGTGCCACCAGTGACCGTACAGGGTTGGTCAATCAGCCCCAGCATTTT
CATSDRTGLVNQPQHF
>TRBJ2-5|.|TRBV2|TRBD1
TGTGCCAGCAGGGTTCAGGGGACAGGGGGATTTGAGACCCAGTACTTC
CASRVQGTGGFETQYF
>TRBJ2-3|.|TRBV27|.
TGTGCCAGCAGTTCCCGCGGGGCGGGGGCCACAGATACGCAGTATTTT
CASSSRGAGATDTQYF
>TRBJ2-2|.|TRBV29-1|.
TGCAGCGTTGCAACCTCGATAGTAGACTCCGAAGTGACCGGGGAGCTGTTTTTT
CSVATSIVDSEVTGELFF
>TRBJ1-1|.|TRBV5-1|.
TGCGCCAGCAGCTTTTCCCCAGGGGAGCACACTGAAGCTTTCTTT
CASSFSPGEHTEAFF
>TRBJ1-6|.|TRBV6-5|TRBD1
TGTGCCAGCAGACTCGACAGGGGGGATAATTCACCCCTCCACTTT
CASRLDRGDNSPLHF
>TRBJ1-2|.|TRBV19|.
TGTGCCAGTAGTACTAGGACTAACTATGGCTACACCTTC
CASSTRTNYGYTF
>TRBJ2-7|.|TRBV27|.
TGTGCCAGCAGTAATTCAGGGCAGGACTACTACGAGCAGTACTTC
CASSNSGQDYYEQYF
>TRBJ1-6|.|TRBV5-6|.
TGTGCCAGCAGCTTGAGGGTATCCAGGGCTGATAATTCACCCCTCCACTTT
CASSLRVSRADNSPLHF
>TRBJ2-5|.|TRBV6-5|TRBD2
TGTGCCAGCAGGGGACTAGCGGGAGGCGAGACCCAGTACTTC
CASRGLAGGETQYF
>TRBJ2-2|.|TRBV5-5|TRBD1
TGTGCCAGCAGCTTGGTCCTCTTGAGGGGGCCCGGGGAGCTGTTTTTT
CASSLVLLRGPGELFF
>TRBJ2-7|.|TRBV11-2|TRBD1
TGTGCCAGCAGCCTAACAGGGGTCCCCTACGAGCAGTACTTC
CASSLTGVPYEQYF
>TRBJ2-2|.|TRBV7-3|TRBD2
TGTGCCAGCACCCAACAGCCGGGACTAGAATCCGGGGAGCTGTTTTTT
CASTQQPGLESGELFF
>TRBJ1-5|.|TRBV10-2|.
TGCGCCAGCAGTGAGATCAGGTTTGAGCCCCAGCATTTT
CASSEIRFEPQHF
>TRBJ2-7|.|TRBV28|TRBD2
TGTGCCAGCAGTGAGACTAGCGGGACACCCTACGAGCAGTACTTC
CASSETSGTPYEQYF
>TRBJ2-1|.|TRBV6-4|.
TGTGCCAGCAGTGACGGGCGGGTCTTC
CASSDGRVF
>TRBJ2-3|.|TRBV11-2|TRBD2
TGTGCCAGCAGCTTACTAATAGCGGGGAACACAGATACGCAGTATTTT
CASSLLIAGNTDTQYF
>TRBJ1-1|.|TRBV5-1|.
TGCGCCAGCAGCTTGCCAGGAACAAGCGGCACTGAAGCTTTCTTT
CASSLPGTSGTEAFF
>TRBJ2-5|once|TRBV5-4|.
TGTGCCAGCAGCTTTTTGAGCCAAGAGACCCAGTACTTC
CASSFLSQETQYF
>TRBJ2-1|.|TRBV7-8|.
TGTGCCAGCAGCCTTAGATTGGGAGATGAGCAGTTCTTC
CASSLRLGDEQFF
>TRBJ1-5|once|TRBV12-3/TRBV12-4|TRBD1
TGTGCCAGCAGGGGACAGGGGACTCAGCCCCAGCATTTT
CASRGQGTQPQHF
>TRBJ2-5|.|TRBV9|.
TGTGCCAGCAGCGTAGATTTTAGGGGCGGAGAGACCCAGTACTTC
CASSVDFRGGETQYF
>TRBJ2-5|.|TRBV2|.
TGTGCCAGCAGTGGGTCGAGGGTGGAGACCCAGTACTTC
CASSGSRVETQYF
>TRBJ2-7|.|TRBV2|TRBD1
TGTGCCAGCAGTGAGGGACAGTCCGCCCACGAGCAGTACTTC
CASSEGQSAHEQYF
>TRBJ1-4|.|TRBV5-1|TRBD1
TGCGCCAGCAGCTTGACAGGGGGAGATGAAAAACTGTTTTTT
CASSLTGGDEKLFF
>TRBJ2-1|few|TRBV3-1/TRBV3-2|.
TGTGCCAGCAGCCAAGGGTCCTTCGGGGGGCGTTACAATGAGCAGTTCTTC
CASSQGSFGGRYNEQFF
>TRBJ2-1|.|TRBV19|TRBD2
TGTGCCAGTAGTATCTCAACTAGCGGGGGGCTCTACAATGAGCAGTTCTTC
CASSISTSGGLYNEQFF
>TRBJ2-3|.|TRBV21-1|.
TGTGCCAGCAGCAACCGGACAGCCCTTAGCACAGATACGCAGTATTTT
CASSNRTALSTDTQYF
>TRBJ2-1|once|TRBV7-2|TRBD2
TGTGCCAGCAGCTTAAACCCCATCCTACTAGCGGAGGCGTACAATGAGCAGTTCTTC
CASSLNPILLAEAYNEQFF
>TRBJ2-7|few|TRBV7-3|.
TGTGCCAGCAGTCCCGGTGGAGGTCGCGAGCAGTACTTC
CASSPGGGREQYF
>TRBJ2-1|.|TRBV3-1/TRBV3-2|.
TGTGCCAGCAGCCGAGGTGGGACAAGAGGGAGCCATGAGCAGTTCTTC
CASSRGGTRGSHEQFF
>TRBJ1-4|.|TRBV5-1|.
TGCGCCAGCAGCAGCACAAAGCCGGGTAATGAAAAACTGTTTTTT
CASSSTKPGNEKLFF
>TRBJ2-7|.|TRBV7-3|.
TGTGCCAGCAGCTTAGGGGGGTCGAGCTCCTACGAGCAGTACTTC
CASSLGGSSSYEQYF